The rows below give T cell receptor beta chains drawn from one sample of a study of cytomegalovirus exposure and HLA in healthy donors. TCRdb's table, derived via immunoSEQ multiplex PCR, lists solely in-frame clones and lacks some. The table shows under 120,000 clones, with around 80% occurring only once. The sequenced sample was PBMCs. These receptors all come from a woman aged 40 to 49 in good health and CMV-seronegative. The CDR3 runs from the conserved cysteine through the conserved F or W. Each record gives: D gene, clone size, J gene, V gene, CDR3 DNA, CDR3 protein. D genes are given only for firm matches. For some rows the clone size is stated as once, few or many, or as a class when expanded; others skip it.

. . TRBJ2-1 TRBV6-1 TGTGCCAGCAGCCTGTCGGGATCCTACAATGAGCAGTTCTTC CASSLSGSYNEQFF
TRBD1 . TRBJ2-1 TRBV23-1 TGCGCCAGGCGGCAGGGGGCCACTCCAAGCGATGAGCAGTTCTTC CARRQGATPSDEQFF
TRBD1 . TRBJ1-5 TRBV19 TGTGCCAGTAGTAGGGACAGGGAGAAGGGTCAGCCCCAGCATTTT CASSRDREKGQPQHF
. . TRBJ1-4 TRBV6-5 TGTGCCAGCAGTTACGGGCCAGACCTTAATGAAAAACTGTTTTTT CASSYGPDLNEKLFF
. . TRBJ2-3 TRBV5-1 TGCGCCAGCAGTGAGCCGGCAGGTACGCAGTATTTT CASSEPAGTQYF
. . TRBJ2-6 TRBV18 TGTGCCGGATCGACTGACAGCTCTGGGGCCAACGTCCTGACTTTC CAGSTDSSGANVLTF
. . TRBJ1-2 TRBV29-1 TGCAGCGTTGAGGCCTCAGGCCATGGCTACACCTTC CSVEASGHGYTF
. . TRBJ1-5 TRBV19 TGTGCCAGTAAGAGGTCGCAAGCAATCAATCAGCCCCAGCATTTT CASKRSQAINQPQHF
TRBD2 . TRBJ2-1 TRBV7-2 TGTGCCAGCAGCCCTAGCGGGAGTTCCTACAATGAGCAGTTCTTC CASSPSGSSYNEQFF
TRBD2 few TRBJ2-7 TRBV7-9 TGTGCCAGCAGCCGCAGGACTAGCGATGTCTACGAGCAGTACTTC CASSRRTSDVYEQYF
TRBD1 . TRBJ1-4 TRBV7-9 TGTGCCAGCACCCCACTGACAGGGGATGAAAAACTGTTTTTT CASTPLTGDEKLFF
. . TRBJ1-2 TRBV5-1 TGCGCCAGTCGGGAGGCCTCTAACTATGGCTACACCTTC CASREASNYGYTF
. . TRBJ1-1 TRBV18 TGTGCCAGCTCACCTCCCGGACAGTACACTGAAGCTTTCTTT CASSPPGQYTEAFF
TRBD1 . TRBJ1-5 TRBV5-6 TGTGCCAGCAGCCAGGGGGATCAGCCCCAGCATTTT CASSQGDQPQHF
TRBD1 few TRBJ2-4 TRBV15 TGTGCCACCAGCTTGGGACAGGAAAACATTCAGTACTTC CATSLGQENIQYF
. . TRBJ2-7 TRBV21-1 TGTGCCAGCAGTAAAACTACCGAGCAGTACTTC CASSKTTEQYF
. once TRBJ2-1 TRBV7-2 TGTGCCAGCAGTCTAAGGTCCCCCCAAGCGGCCGACTACAATGAGCAGTTCTTC CASSLRSPQAADYNEQFF
. . TRBJ1-5 TRBV29-1 TGCAGCGTTGAAGAAGGTGCGGCTCAGCCCCAGCATTTT CSVEEGAAQPQHF
TRBD1 . TRBJ1-5 TRBV30 TGTGCCTGGAGCGAGCCCGGGACAGGAACATATAGCAATCAGCCCCAGCATTTT CAWSEPGTGTYSNQPQHF
. . TRBJ2-7 TRBV11-2 TGTGCCAGCAGCTTAGATGCACAGGCCGCCTACGAGCAGTACTTC CASSLDAQAAYEQYF
TRBD2 . TRBJ2-1 TRBV29-1 TGCAGCGTTGAGCCCGCGGGTAGGGGAGGGAGCTCCTACAATGAGCAGTTCTTC CSVEPAGRGGSSYNEQFF
. . TRBJ2-3 TRBV11-3 TGTGCCAGCAGCCGACTTCGGGCAGATACGCAGTATTTT CASSRLRADTQYF
TRBD2 . TRBJ2-5 TRBV7-2 TGTGCCAGCAGCTTAGGGGATAGCGGGAGAGGGTGGGAGACCCAGTACTTC CASSLGDSGRGWETQYF
TRBD2 . TRBJ2-3 TRBV10-3 TGTGCCATCAGTGAGTCAGCGGGGCGGGAGATGAGAGTGTCCCCCACAGATACGCAGTATTTT CAISESAGREMRVSPTDTQYF
TRBD1 . TRBJ2-7 TRBV27 TGTGCCAGCAGTCAAGACTATAGACAGGGGTCCTCCTACGAGCAGTACTTC CASSQDYRQGSSYEQYF
. . TRBJ2-7 TRBV4-2 TGTGCCAGCAGCCATGGAGGCCCCTACGAGCAGTACTTC CASSHGGPYEQYF
. . TRBJ2-1 TRBV7-2 TGTGCCAGCAGCTTAGCGGTGGCCTCCTACAATGAGCAGTTCTTC CASSLAVASYNEQFF
TRBD2 . TRBJ2-2 TRBV5-6 TGTGCCAGCAGCTACGGTAGCGGGGGGGCTTACACCGGGGAGCTGTTTTTT CASSYGSGGAYTGELFF
. . TRBJ2-7 TRBV19 TGTGCCAGTAGTATAGATCGGGGAAACTACGAGCAGTACTTC CASSIDRGNYEQYF
TRBD1 . TRBJ2-2 TRBV30 TGTGCCTGGAGTGCGGGACAGATAACCGGGGAGCTGTTTTTT CAWSAGQITGELFF
. . TRBJ1-2 TRBV5-6 TGTGCCAGCAGCTTGCAGGGTCCTAACTATGGCTACACCTTC CASSLQGPNYGYTF
. few TRBJ2-7 TRBV5-4 TGTGCCAGCAGCTTGGGGGGGACAGAGCAGTACTTC CASSLGGTEQYF
. . TRBJ1-1 TRBV7-2 TGTGCCAGCAGCCGCAGCCTAACGAGGGTGTACACTGAAGCTTTCTTT CASSRSLTRVYTEAFF
TRBD1 . TRBJ2-3 TRBV5-4 TGTGCCAGCAGCGGTAGGACAGGGCAAACTAGCACAGATACGCAGTATTTT CASSGRTGQTSTDTQYF
TRBD1 . TRBJ2-5 TRBV2 TGTGCCAGCAGTTCGGGACAGGGGGAGACCCAGTACTTC CASSSGQGETQYF
. . TRBJ2-7 TRBV5-1 TGCGCCAGCAGCCCGATCCCGGGGTTAGATTCCCACGAGCAGTACTTC CASSPIPGLDSHEQYF
. . TRBJ1-4 TRBV5-1 TGCGCCAGCAGCCTGTCTGATCAGGGGTATAATGAAAAACTGTTTTTT CASSLSDQGYNEKLFF
. . TRBJ1-1 TRBV28 TGTGCCAGCACCAGGTCGAACACTGAAGCTTTCTTT CASTRSNTEAFF
. . TRBJ2-2 TRBV7-2 TGTGCCAGCAGCTTAGAGCTAAGGGGCACAGGAGAGCTGTTTTTT CASSLELRGTGELFF
. . TRBJ1-2 TRBV19 TGTGCCAGTAGTCCCCGGGAGGGGGGCTCCTATGGCTACACCTTC CASSPREGGSYGYTF
. . TRBJ2-7 TRBV4-2 TGTGCCAGCAGTGACCTCGGAACGGAGGACTACGAGCAGTACTTC CASSDLGTEDYEQYF
TRBD1 . TRBJ2-5 TRBV27 TGTGCCAGCACCCCGACAGGGCGGTTGTGGCAAGAGACCCAGTACTTC CASTPTGRLWQETQYF
. . TRBJ2-7 TRBV28 TGTGCCAGCAGTTTAATTGGGAGTGCCTACTACGAGCAGTACTTC CASSLIGSAYYEQYF
TRBD2 . TRBJ2-7 TRBV10-2 TGCGCCAGCAGTGAGTCATCCCTGGTAGCGGGGGAGCAGTACTTC CASSESSLVAGEQYF
. once TRBJ1-2 TRBV19 TGTGCCAGTAGTATCGGGGCGGGGGCGGGCTACACCTTC CASSIGAGAGYTF
. . TRBJ1-2 TRBV9 TGTGCCAGCAGCGTTGGCCCCTCAGCTAACTATGGCTACACCTTC CASSVGPSANYGYTF
. . TRBJ1-1 TRBV19 TGTGCCAGTAGTCGGGGGGTGGACACTGAAGCTTTCTTT CASSRGVDTEAFF
. . TRBJ2-3 TRBV4-1 TGCGCCAGCAGCCACCCCGGGACACCTAGCACAGATACGCAGTATTTT CASSHPGTPSTDTQYF
TRBD2 . TRBJ2-7 TRBV2 TGTGCCAGCAGTGATAGCGGGAACTCCTACGAGCAGTACTTC CASSDSGNSYEQYF
. . TRBJ2-7 TRBV6-1 TGTGCCAGCAGTGAAGGCAGGGCTGGCGAGCAGTACTTC CASSEGRAGEQYF
. . TRBJ2-7 TRBV28 TGTGCCAGCAGCTACCCCGGGGACGAGCAGTACTTC CASSYPGDEQYF
. . TRBJ1-1 TRBV19 TGTGCCAGTAGTATGGGGGCGAGGGAGTGGGGCTTT CASSMGAREWGF
. . TRBJ2-1 TRBV7-9 TGTTCCAGCAGCTTAGGGGGCGGGGGGCCCAGCGAGCAGTTCTTC CSSSLGGGGPSEQFF
TRBD1 . TRBJ2-2 TRBV6-5 TGTGCCAGCAGTTTCGTACAGGGGTACACCGGGGAGCTGTTTTTT CASSFVQGYTGELFF
. . TRBJ2-3 TRBV5-6 TGTGCCAGCAGCTCCCTTCCAGATACGCAGTATTTT CASSSLPDTQYF
TRBD2 . TRBJ2-3 TRBV6-6 TGTGCCAGCAGTTCCCTAGCGGCAACTAGCACAGATACGCAGTATTTT CASSSLAATSTDTQYF
TRBD1 . TRBJ1-1 TRBV27 TGTGCCAGCAGCTTAACAGGGGGAACTGAAGCTTTCTTT CASSLTGGTEAFF
. . TRBJ2-6 TRBV6-1 TGTGCCAGCGCCCCCCTCCCTAATGGGGCCAACGTCCTGACTTTC CASAPLPNGANVLTF